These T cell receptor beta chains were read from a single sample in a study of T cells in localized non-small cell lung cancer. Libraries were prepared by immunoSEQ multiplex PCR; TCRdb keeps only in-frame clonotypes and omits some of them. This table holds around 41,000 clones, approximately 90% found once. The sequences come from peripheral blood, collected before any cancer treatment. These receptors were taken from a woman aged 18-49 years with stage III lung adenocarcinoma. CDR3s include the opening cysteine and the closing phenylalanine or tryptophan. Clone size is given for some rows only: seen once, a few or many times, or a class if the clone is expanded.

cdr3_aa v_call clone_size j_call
CASTYRTANTEAFF TRBV6-6 . TRBJ1-1
CASTRLATNEKLFF TRBV7-8 . TRBJ1-4
CASSQGGETQYF TRBV7-9 . TRBJ2-5
CASSVELSSYEQYF TRBV9 once TRBJ2-7
CASSLGGSSGYTF TRBV7-8 . TRBJ1-2
CASSVDRRVGGNQPQHF TRBV9 . TRBJ1-5
CASSLPQRNTEAFF TRBV7-9 . TRBJ1-1
CASSIEGF TRBV19 . TRBJ1-4
CASSYSWRGETQYF TRBV6-5 . TRBJ2-5
CASSPDGNYGYTF TRBV7-3 . TRBJ1-2
CASSPVVGTTYGYTF TRBV7-2 . TRBJ1-2
CASSYSQTETQYF TRBV6-5 . TRBJ2-5
CASSVQGRFETQYF TRBV9 . TRBJ2-5
CASSSQTVEQFF TRBV9 . TRBJ2-1
CASSNGQAYNEQFF TRBV7-3 . TRBJ2-1
CASSSGQSGTQYF TRBV7-9 . TRBJ2-5
CASSVAGSTSGELFF TRBV9 once TRBJ2-2
CASSLLEGARYGYTF TRBV5-6 once TRBJ1-2
CAWSVPSGGNTEAFF TRBV30 . TRBJ1-1
CASSTPGLNTIYF TRBV5-4 few TRBJ1-3
CASSPQLGSNSPLHF TRBV18 . TRBJ1-6
CASSRGQGAYEQYF TRBV9 . TRBJ2-7
CASSENRGNEKLFF TRBV6-1 . TRBJ1-4
CASRMGQGDGYTF TRBV6-1 . TRBJ1-2
CASSQIQGYTEAFF TRBV5-4 . TRBJ1-1
CASSPAGADYGYTF TRBV11-2 . TRBJ1-2
CASKSLPATGRETQYF TRBV27 . TRBJ2-5
CAISGGDRVNSPLHF TRBV10-3 . TRBJ1-6
CSVARDSGTEAFF TRBV29-1 . TRBJ1-1
CASSTLGQGGETQYF TRBV6-6 . TRBJ2-5
CASSANTEMNTEAFF TRBV7-9 . TRBJ1-1
CASKVQGVNTEAFF TRBV13 . TRBJ1-1
CASRTGGAKEKLFF TRBV2 . TRBJ1-4
CASSSRTGDYNEQFF TRBV7-6 once TRBJ2-1
CASKRQGLTDTQYF TRBV6-5 once TRBJ2-3
CASSLQGQGVNQPQHF TRBV7-8 . TRBJ1-5
CATRPHTDTQYF TRBV6-5 . TRBJ2-3
CASSYGGDAEQFF TRBV6-6 . TRBJ2-1
CASSSPGLTNTEAFF TRBV27 . TRBJ1-1
CASSPSRATQETQYF TRBV5-1 . TRBJ2-5
CASSLVGTGAYEQYF TRBV11-2 . TRBJ2-7
CSVSDRANQPQHF TRBV29-1 . TRBJ1-5
CASSEDRTRGYTF TRBV10-1 few TRBJ1-2
CASLGGRNSPLHF TRBV6-6 . TRBJ1-6
CASSQNGGATRTEAFF TRBV5-1 . TRBJ1-1